This TCR beta chain was sequenced in a study of blood T cells in healthy people across ages. The second PCR ran about 6 to 12 cycles with a sample-barcoded 5' primer and J-beta primers. The template-switch adaptor was a 5' adaptor with 12 random nucleotides. It tagged each cDNA molecule. From the 5' RACE reads, TCRdb called clonotypes with MiXCR, one entry per CDR3 protein. Of hundreds of thousands of distinct CDR3 sequences in the sample, approximately 53% were seen once. CDR1 is MNHNS, CDR2 SASEGT, per germline. V was cut by 3 bases and J by 4 bases, with 5 bases left in between. CDR3 length: 12 residues.

The rearrangement links TRBV6-1 to TRBJ2-3, with D unresolved. The sample comprised blood. The TCR originated in a man aged 40-49 years in good health. The CDR3 is CASSDLPDTQYF. In DNA form, the CDR3 reads TGTGCCAGCAGTGATCTCCCAGATACGCAGTATTTT.